This T cell receptor beta chain was retrieved from a study of early stage breast cancer tumors. For the study at large: Under 10 ER+/PR+/HER2- tumors were invasive ductal; a few were invasive lobular.

The CDR3 contains 15 residues. The germline gives CDR1 SGHNT, CDR2 YYREEE (reference sequence). V trimming: 1 base; J trimming: 6 bases; junction bases outside the gene matches: 5. The method was immunoSEQ multiplex PCR; TCRdb's version includes in-frame clones alone and lacks a portion of them. Here the sample spans around 48,000 clones, about 89% being singletons. Broader study findings: Compared with adjacent normal breast tissue, tumors showed 2.5 to 3-fold greater T cell density and higher clonality. Commonly generated sequences made up most enriched TCRB sequences shared between patients. Unsorted bulk genomic DNA sequencing lacked pairing and functional marker data.

Notes on this clone: Its antigen is unknown.

The source of this sequence is a person between 65 and 79 years old with breast cancer. The V gene is TRBV5-4, the J gene TRBJ2-3; TRBD2 matches at 10 bases. The specimen was blood. CDR3 sequence (DNA): TGTGCCAGCAGCTTGACTAGCGGGGTATATGATACGCAGTATTTT. This gives the protein CASSLTSGVYDTQYF.